What follows are 26 T cell receptor beta chains derived from one specimen sequenced in a study of cytomegalovirus exposure and HLA in healthy donors. The primer mix had 60 Vbeta and 13 Jbeta primers. TCRdb's table, derived via immunoSEQ multiplex PCR, lists solely in-frame clones and lacks some. The sample includes about 130,000 clones, roughly 79% of them seen just once. Sequenced material: PBMCs. Source of these receptors: a woman aged 50 to 60 in good health and CMV-seronegative.

This clone was seen a handful of times. V and J are TRBV6-6 and TRBJ2-1; TRBD2 might be the D (5 bases). Germline V CDR1 and CDR2: MNHNY, SVGAGI (reference sequence). The CDR3 totals 15 residues. V lost 6 bases and J 0 bases, leaving 12 bases between the germline ends. DNA for the CDR3: TGTGCCAGCAGGGCACTAGTTTCCTCCTACAATGAGCAGTTCTTC. It is translated as CASRALVSSYNEQFF.

The rearrangement links TRBV25-1 to TRBJ1-2; D gene unclear. V lost 3 bases and J 2 bases, leaving 13 bases between the germline ends. Germline V gives CDR1 MGHDK, CDR2 SYGVNS. The CDR3 totals 15 residues. The CDR3 sequence is CASSEPGGRNYGYTF. Written as DNA, the CDR3 is TGTGCCAGCAGTGAGCCTGGTGGGAGAAACTATGGCTACACCTTC.

V and J are TRBV4-3 and TRBJ2-1; 7 bases match TRBD2. V dropped 4 bases and J dropped 7; count of bases not matched to a gene: 7. The CDR3 sequence is 14 residues long. CDR1 is LGHNA and CDR2 is YSLEER in the germline V gene. The CDR3 here is CASSRGLDVNEQFF. The CDR3, as DNA: TGCGCCAGCAGCCGAGGACTAGACGTGAATGAGCAGTTCTTC.

The rearrangement links TRBV4-1 to TRBJ2-1; 12 bases map to TRBD1. There are 18 residues in the CDR3. Germline V CDR1 and CDR2: MGHRA, YSYEKL. V was clipped by 3 bases and J by 7 bases; unmatched bases: 13. CDR3 residues: CASSQGGGTGGNKNEQFF. The CDR3 DNA reads as TGCGCCAGCAGCCAGGGAGGCGGGACAGGGGGCAATAAGAATGAGCAGTTCTTC.

The rearrangement uses TRBV14 and TRBJ2-2; D gene ambiguous. This CDR3 has 13 residues. Germline V gene data show CDR1 as SGHDN and CDR2 as FVKESK. The V end was cut by 2 bases, the J end by 6 bases, with 7 bases between. The CDR3 loop is CASSQLSAGELFF. CDR3 nucleotide sequence: TGTGCCAGCAGCCAACTCAGCGCCGGGGAGCTGTTTTTT.

The chain is built from TRBV2 and TRBJ2-7, with a possible D match to TRBD2 (6 bases). CDR1 is SNHLY, CDR2 FYNNEI, per germline. The CDR3 extends over 15 amino acids. V lost 0 bases, J lost 3 bases, and 12 bases lay in between. In nucleotides, the CDR3 is TGTGCCAGCAGTGAAGCGGGGGTGGAGGGCTACGAGCAGTACTTC. Amino acid sequence: CASSEAGVEGYEQYF.

The chain uses TRBV7-9 and TRBJ2-5; D is uncertain. The DNA end is a closer match to TRBJ2-7, so the J assignment may be wrong. Germline loops: CDR1 SEHNR, CDR2 FQNEAQ (reference sequence). This CDR3 spans 12 amino acids. The CDR3, as DNA: TGTGCCAGCAGCCCAGGTGGCTACGAGCAGTACTTC. Translated: CASSPGGYEQYF.

Notes on this clone: A junction end diverges from the germline sequence, so it may reflect a read error. The chain links TRBV2 to TRBJ1-2, with a weak D call TRBD1 (5 bases). Germline V gene data show CDR1 as SNHLY and CDR2 as FYNNEI. The CDR3 runs 12 residues. DNA of the CDR3: TGTGCCATCCAGACAGCCCCCTATGGCTACCCCTTC. Translating it yields CAIQTAPYGYPF.

For the CDR3, the DNA is TGTGCCAGCAGCGTAGGTTCCGGGAGAGGACCCCTCACCGGGGAGCTGTTTTTT. Translated: CASSVGSGRGPLTGELFF. V usage is TRBV9 and J usage is TRBJ2-2, with D maybe TRBD2 (6 bases). Germline assignment: CDR1 SGDLS and CDR2 YYNGEE. This CDR3 has 18 residues. Trimming took 0 bases from V and 4 from J, leaving 19 bases between them.

This rearrangement joins TRBV27 to TRBJ2-1; 9 positions match TRBD1. The CDR3 spans 14 residues. Trimming cost V 5 bases and J 7 bases; bases outside gene matches: 6. In germline, CDR1 is MNHEY, CDR2 SMNVEV (reference sequence). For the CDR3, the DNA is TGTGCCAGCAGTCTTGCGACAGGGGGAAATGAGCAGTTCTTC. Protein product: CASSLATGGNEQFF.

This chain joins TRBV4-2 and TRBJ1-1; D might be TRBD1 (6 bases). The CDR3 is 14 residues long. V lost 1 base and J lost 3, with 9 bases in between. The germline gives CDR1 LGHNA, CDR2 YNFKEQ. CDR3 in amino acids: CASSQGGGDTEAFF. Here the CDR3 DNA reads TGTGCCAGCAGCCAAGGAGGGGGGGACACTGAAGCTTTCTTT.

This clone was seen more than once but under ten times. The genes are TRBV29-1 and TRBJ2-7; 10 nucleotides agree with TRBD2. J was trimmed by 5 bases and V by 3 bases; bases with no gene match: 7. CDR3 length equals 14 residues. From germline, CDR1 is SQVTM and CDR2 ANQGSEA. CDR3 coding DNA: TGCAGCGTTGAGGGAGGTCTAGCGGGAGACGAGCAGTACTTC. This codes for CSVEGGLAGDEQYF.

The CDR3 bases are TGTGCCACCAGCAGAGTGGCAGACATTGCCTACGAGCAGTACTTC. Residues: CATSRVADIAYEQYF. This chain connects TRBV15 to TRBJ2-7; D call uncertain. The CDR3 consists of 15 residues. V was clipped by 1 base and J by 2 bases, with 12 bases between them. Germline CDR1 reads LNHNV; CDR2 reads YYDKDF (reference sequence).

The rearrangement links TRBV7-9 to TRBJ2-4; D not resolved. CDR3 size: 15 residues. CDR1 and CDR2 (germline): SEHNR, FQNEAQ (reference sequence). V lost 3 bases and J lost 0, with 9 bases in between. The chain's CDR3 is CASSFRGLAKNIQYF. The CDR3 region has the DNA TGTGCCAGCAGCTTTAGAGGCTTAGCCAAAAACATTCAGTACTTC.

V and J are TRBV7-2 and TRBJ2-3; D is perhaps TRBD2 (5 bases). The CDR3 length is 16 residues. The germline CDR1 and CDR2 sequences are SGHTA and FQGNSA. Trimming cost V 5 bases and J 4 bases, with 19 bases left between them. The CDR3: CASSPGPGYRADTQYF. The CDR3 DNA reads as TGTGCCAGCAGCCCGGGCCCGGGGTATCGTGCAGATACGCAGTATTTT.

This chain uses TRBV7-8 with TRBJ2-2, with a weak D call TRBD2 (6 bases). The V end was cut by 2 bases, the J end by 2 bases, with 15 bases between. Germline V gives CDR1 SGHVS, CDR2 FQNEAQ. The CDR3 covers 17 residues. The CDR3 DNA reads TGTGCCAGCAGCTTAAGTGTTTCGGGAGTAAACACCGGGGAGCTGTTTTTT. Its protein is CASSLSVSGVNTGELFF.

This clone was seen once. CDR3 DNA sequence: TGTGCCAGTAGTATATTACAGGGGTCTCAACAGCCCCAGCATTTT. It encodes CASSILQGSQQPQHF. J is TRBJ1-5 and V is TRBV19, with 7 bases lining up with TRBD1. Looked up from germline, CDR1 is LNHDA and CDR2 is SQIVND (reference sequence). The CDR3 contains 15 residues. Trimming took 2 bases from V and 7 from J; bases not matched to a gene: 8.

The count of this clone is one. This sequence joins TRBV5-1 and TRBJ1-5; the match to TRBD1 covers 8 bases. This CDR3 comprises 19 residues. From germline, CDR1 is SGHRS and CDR2 YFSETQ. CDR3 coding DNA: TGCGGTACCTACTCTATTCTAATAAAGGACAGGGACGGCAATCAGCCCCAGCATTTT. Translation gives CGTYSILIKDRDGNQPQHF.

The chain is built from TRBV10-3 and TRBJ2-3; the match to TRBD2 covers 7 bases. Germline V gene lookup returns CDR1 ENHRY and CDR2 SYGVKD. V trimming: 7 bases; J trimming: 0 bases; junction bases outside the gene matches: 13. This CDR3 contains 17 residues. The chain's CDR3 is CAITSYSGTSSTDTQYF. CDR3 nucleotide sequence: TGTGCCATCACCTCTTACAGCGGGACTTCTAGCACAGATACGCAGTATTTT.

The DNA for the CDR3 is TGTGCCAGCAGCTTAGATAAGCAAGCGGGCAATGAGCAGTTCTTC. This codes for CASSLDKQAGNEQFF. This chain joins TRBV11-2 and TRBJ2-1; tentatively, D is TRBD2 (6 bases). The germline gives CDR1 SGHAT, CDR2 FQNNGV. With 0 bases removed from V and 6 bases from J, the gap between germline ends came to 12 bases. The CDR3 extends over 15 amino acids.

V gene TRBV7-3 combines with J gene TRBJ2-7; 10 bases align to TRBD1. CDR3 size: 15 residues. Germline CDR1 reads SGHTA; CDR2 reads FQGTGA. Losses at the gene ends were 3 bases for V and 2 bases for J; bases not matched to a gene: 4. For the CDR3, the DNA is TGTGCCAGCAGCTTGTTCGGGACAGGGGCCTACGAGCAGTACTTC. It specifies CASSLFGTGAYEQYF.

The CDR3 is CASSLAGGGETQYF. In DNA form, the CDR3 reads TGTGCCAGCAGCCTAGCGGGAGGGGGAGAGACCCAGTACTTC. V gene TRBV6-1 combines with J gene TRBJ2-5; 12 bases are shared with TRBD2. Germline V gene sequence: CDR1 MNHNS, CDR2 SASEGT. CDR3 length: 14 amino acids. The ends lost 6 bases at V and 4 bases at J; junction bases unmatched: 3.

The rearrangement joins TRBV15 to TRBJ1-1, with 8 nucleotides matching TRBD1. Germline CDR1 is LNHNV and CDR2 is YYDKDF (reference sequence). The CDR3 consists of 15 residues. V lost 3 bases, J lost 5 bases, and 8 bases stayed unmatched. In DNA, the CDR3 is TGTGCCACCAGCAGCAGCAGGGGGCCGTTGACTGAAGCTTTCTTT. It is translated as CATSSSRGPLTEAFF.

V and J are TRBV23-1 and TRBJ2-7, with no clear D. TRBV23-1 is an open reading frame whose function is uncertain. The CDR3 is 14 residues long. V was trimmed by 3 bases and J by 7 bases, leaving 16 bases between them. The CDR3 protein is CASSHGPPVGEQYV. In DNA, the CDR3 is TGCGCCAGCAGTCATGGGCCTCCCGTTGGGGAGCAGTACGTC.

The chain is built from TRBV6-6 and TRBJ1-1; 8 nucleotides align to TRBD1. Germline CDR1 is MNHNY and CDR2 is SVGAGI (reference sequence). CDR3 length equals 14 residues. V lost 8 bases, J lost 3 bases, and 8 bases stayed unmatched. The CDR3 protein is CASSMDRVYTEAFF. Written as DNA, the CDR3 is TGTGCCAGCTCGATGGACAGGGTGTACACTGAAGCTTTCTTT.

The chain carries TRBV9 and TRBJ1-2; the match to TRBD1 covers 11 bases. Germline assignment: CDR1 SGDLS and CDR2 YYNGEE. The CDR3 sequence is 15 residues long. Trimming took 3 bases from V and 1 from J; bases not matched to a gene: 2. CDR3 residues: CASSAGTGGNYGYTF. CDR3 DNA: TGTGCCAGCAGCGCTGGGACAGGGGGTAACTATGGCTACACCTTC.